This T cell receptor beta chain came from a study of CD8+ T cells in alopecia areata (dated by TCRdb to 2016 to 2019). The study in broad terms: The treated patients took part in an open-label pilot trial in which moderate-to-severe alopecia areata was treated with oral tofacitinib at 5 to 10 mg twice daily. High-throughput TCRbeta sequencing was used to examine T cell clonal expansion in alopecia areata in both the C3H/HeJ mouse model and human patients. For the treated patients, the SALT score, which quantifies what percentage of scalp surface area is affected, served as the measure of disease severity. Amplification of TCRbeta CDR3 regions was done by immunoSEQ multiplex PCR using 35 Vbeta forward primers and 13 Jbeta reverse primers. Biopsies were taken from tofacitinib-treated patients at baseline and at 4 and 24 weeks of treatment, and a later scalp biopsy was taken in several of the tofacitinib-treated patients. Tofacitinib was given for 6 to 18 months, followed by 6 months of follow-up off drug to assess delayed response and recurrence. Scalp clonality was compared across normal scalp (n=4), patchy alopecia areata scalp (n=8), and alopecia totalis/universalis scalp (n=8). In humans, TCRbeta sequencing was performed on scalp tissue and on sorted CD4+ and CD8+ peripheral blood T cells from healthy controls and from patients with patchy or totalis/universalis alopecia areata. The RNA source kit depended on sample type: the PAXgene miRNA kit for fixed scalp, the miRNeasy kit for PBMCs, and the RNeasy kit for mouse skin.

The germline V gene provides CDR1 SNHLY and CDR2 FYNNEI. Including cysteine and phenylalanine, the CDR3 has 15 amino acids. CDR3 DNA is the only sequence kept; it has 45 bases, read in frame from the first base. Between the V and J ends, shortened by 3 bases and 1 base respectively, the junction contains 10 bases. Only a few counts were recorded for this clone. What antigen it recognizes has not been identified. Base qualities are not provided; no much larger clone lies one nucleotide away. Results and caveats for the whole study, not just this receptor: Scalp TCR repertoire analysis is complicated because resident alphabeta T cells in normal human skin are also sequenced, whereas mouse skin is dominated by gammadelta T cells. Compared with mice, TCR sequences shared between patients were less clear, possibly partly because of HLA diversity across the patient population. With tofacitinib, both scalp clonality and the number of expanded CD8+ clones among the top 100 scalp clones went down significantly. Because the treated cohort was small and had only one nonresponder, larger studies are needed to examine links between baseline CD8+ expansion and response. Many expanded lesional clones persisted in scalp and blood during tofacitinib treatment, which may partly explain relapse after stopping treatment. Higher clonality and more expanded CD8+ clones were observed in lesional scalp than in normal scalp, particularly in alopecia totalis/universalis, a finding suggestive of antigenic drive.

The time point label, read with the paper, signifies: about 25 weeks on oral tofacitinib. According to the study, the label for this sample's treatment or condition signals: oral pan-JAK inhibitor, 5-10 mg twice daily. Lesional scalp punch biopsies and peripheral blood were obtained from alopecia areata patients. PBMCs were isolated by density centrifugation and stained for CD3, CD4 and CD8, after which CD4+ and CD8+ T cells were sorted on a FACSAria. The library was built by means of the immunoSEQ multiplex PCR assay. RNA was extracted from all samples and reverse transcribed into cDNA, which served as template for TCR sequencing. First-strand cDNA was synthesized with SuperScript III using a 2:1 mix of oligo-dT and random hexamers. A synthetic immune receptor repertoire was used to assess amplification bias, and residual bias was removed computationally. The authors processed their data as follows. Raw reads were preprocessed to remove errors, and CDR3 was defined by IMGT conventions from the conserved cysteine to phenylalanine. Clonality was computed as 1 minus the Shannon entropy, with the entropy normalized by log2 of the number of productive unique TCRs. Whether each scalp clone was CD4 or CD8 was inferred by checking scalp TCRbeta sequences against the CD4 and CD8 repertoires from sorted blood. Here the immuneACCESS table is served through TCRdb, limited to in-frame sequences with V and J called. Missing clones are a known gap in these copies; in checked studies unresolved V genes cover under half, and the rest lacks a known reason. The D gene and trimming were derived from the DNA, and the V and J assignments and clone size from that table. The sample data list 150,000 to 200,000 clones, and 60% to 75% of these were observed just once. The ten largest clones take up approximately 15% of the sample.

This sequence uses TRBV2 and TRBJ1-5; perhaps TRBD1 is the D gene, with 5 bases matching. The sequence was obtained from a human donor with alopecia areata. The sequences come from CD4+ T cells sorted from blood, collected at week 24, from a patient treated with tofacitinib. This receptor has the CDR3 CASSDQGFSNQPQHF. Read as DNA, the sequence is TGTGCCAGCAGTGACCAGGGATTCAGCAATCAGCCCCAGCATTTT. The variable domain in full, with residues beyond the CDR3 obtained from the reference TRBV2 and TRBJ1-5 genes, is EPEVTQTPSHQVTQMGQEVILRCVPISNHLYFYWYRQILGQKVEFLVSFYNNEISEKSEIFDDQFSVERPDGSNFTLKIRSTKLEDSAMYFCASSDQGFSNQPQHFGDGTRLSIL.